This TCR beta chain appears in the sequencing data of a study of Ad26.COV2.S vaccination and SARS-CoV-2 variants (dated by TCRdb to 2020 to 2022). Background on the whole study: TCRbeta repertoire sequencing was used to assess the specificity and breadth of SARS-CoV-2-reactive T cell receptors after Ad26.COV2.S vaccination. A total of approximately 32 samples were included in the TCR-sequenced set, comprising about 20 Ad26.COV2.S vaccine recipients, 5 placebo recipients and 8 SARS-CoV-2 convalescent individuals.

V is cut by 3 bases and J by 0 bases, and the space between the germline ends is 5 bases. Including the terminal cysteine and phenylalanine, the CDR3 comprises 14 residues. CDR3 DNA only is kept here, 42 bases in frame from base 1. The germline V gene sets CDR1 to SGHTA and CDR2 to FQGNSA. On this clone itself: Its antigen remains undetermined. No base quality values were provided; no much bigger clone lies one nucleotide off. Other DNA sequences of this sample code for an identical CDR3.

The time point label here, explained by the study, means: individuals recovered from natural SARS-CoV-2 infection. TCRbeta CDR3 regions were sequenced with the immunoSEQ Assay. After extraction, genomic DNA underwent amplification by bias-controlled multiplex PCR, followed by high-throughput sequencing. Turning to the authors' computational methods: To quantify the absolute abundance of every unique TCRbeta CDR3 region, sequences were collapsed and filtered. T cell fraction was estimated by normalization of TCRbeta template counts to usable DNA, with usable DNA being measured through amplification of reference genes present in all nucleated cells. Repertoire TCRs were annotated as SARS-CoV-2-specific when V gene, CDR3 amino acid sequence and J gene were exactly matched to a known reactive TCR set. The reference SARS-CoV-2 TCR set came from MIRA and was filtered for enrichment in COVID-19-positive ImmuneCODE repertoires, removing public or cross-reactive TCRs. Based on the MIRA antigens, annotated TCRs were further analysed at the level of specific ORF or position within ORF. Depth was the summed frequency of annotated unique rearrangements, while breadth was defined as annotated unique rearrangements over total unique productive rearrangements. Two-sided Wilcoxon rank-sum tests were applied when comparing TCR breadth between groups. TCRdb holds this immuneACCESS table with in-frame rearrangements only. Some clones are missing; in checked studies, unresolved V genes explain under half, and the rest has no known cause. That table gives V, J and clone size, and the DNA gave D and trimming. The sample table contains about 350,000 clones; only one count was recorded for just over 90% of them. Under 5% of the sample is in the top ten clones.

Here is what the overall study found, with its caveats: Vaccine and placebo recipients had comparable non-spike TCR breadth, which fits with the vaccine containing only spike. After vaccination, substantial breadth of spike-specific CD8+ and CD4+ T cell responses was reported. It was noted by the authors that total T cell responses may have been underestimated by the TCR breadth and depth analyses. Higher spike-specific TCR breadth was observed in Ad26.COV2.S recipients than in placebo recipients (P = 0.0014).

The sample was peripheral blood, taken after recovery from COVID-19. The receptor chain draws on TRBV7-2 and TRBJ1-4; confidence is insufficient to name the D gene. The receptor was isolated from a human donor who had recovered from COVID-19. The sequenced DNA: TGTGCCAGCAGCTTGGCTGCAACTAATGAAAAACTGTTTTTT. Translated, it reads CASSLAATNEKLFF.